Following are 10 T cell receptor beta chains from one sample sequenced in a study of shared clonotypes between healthy human individuals. Using immunoSEQ multiplex PCR, the repertoire was profiled, and TCRdb retains in-frame clones only, with some absent. Of nearly 750,000 clones detected, roughly 72% appear once; the ten largest clones hold about 1.8%. What was sequenced was memory CD4+ T cells sorted from blood. As for subset: CD45RA-negative fraction. All receptors derive from a woman in her twenties or thirties in good health.

This chain joins TRBV7-2 and TRBJ1-1; D ambiguous. CDR1 SGHTA and CDR2 FQGNSA come from the germline V gene. With 4 bases removed from V and 4 bases from J, the gap between germline ends came to 16 bases. CDR3 size: 15 residues. This CDR3 is CASSSRPTVVTEAFF. In nucleotides, the CDR3 is TGTGCCAGCAGCTCCCGCCCCACGGTCGTCACTGAAGCTTTCTTT. The full variable domain, completed using reference TRBV7-2 and TRBJ1-1, is GAGVSQSPSNKVTEKGKDVELRCDPISGHTALYWYRQSLGQGLEFLIYFQGNSAPDKSGLPSDRFSAERTGGSVSTLTIQRTQQEDSAVYLCASSSRPTVVTEAFFGQGTRLTVV.

In the case of this clone: Other DNA variants within this sample encode the same CDR3. The J gene is TRBJ1-5, the V gene TRBV6-5; D remains ambiguous. Trimming cost V 0 bases and J 5 bases, with 11 bases left between them. Germline CDR1 and CDR2: MNHEY and SVGAGI. CDR3 length equals 15 residues. CDR3 in DNA: TGTGCCAGCAGTTACTCGACGGGAACGGATCAGCCCCAGCATTTT. As protein: CASSYSTGTDQPQHF.

This sequence joins TRBV5-5 and TRBJ1-4, with D unclear. V dropped 3 bases and J dropped 3 bases, with 15 bases sitting between them. CDR1 is SGHKS, CDR2 YYEKEE, per germline (reference sequence). There are 16 residues in the CDR3. CDR3: CASSSWVRVPNEKLFF. CDR3 bases: TGTGCCAGCAGCTCCTGGGTCCGGGTTCCTAATGAAAAACTGTTTTTT.

The J gene is TRBJ2-7, the V gene TRBV19; D is unresolved. The CDR3 loop spans 11 amino acids. V lost 5 bases and J lost 4, with 6 bases in between. Germline CDR1 and CDR2: LNHDA and SQIVND (reference sequence). The DNA of the CDR3 is TGTGCCAGTAGTTTCAATTACGAGCAGTACTTC. This codes for CASSFNYEQYF. The complete variable domain, with remaining parts taken from reference TRBV19 and TRBJ2-7, reads DGGITQSPKYLFRKEGQNVTLSCEQNLNHDAMYWYRQDPGQGLRLIYYSQIVNDFQKGDIAEGYSVSREKKESFPLTVTSAQKNPTAFYLCASSFNYEQYFGPGTRLTVT.

The chain is built from TRBV2 and TRBJ2-1; 11 nucleotides line up with TRBD2. Germline CDR1 is SNHLY and CDR2 is FYNNEI. This CDR3 contains 14 residues. The V gene end was trimmed by 8 bases and the J gene end by 5 bases; junction bases not matched to a gene: 5. The CDR3 DNA reads TGTGCCAGCCTCGGACTAGCGGGCCACAATGAGCAGTTCTTC. Protein: CASLGLAGHNEQFF.

This clone was recorded a few times. The CDR3 here is CASSPRDTPYEQYF. The DNA for the CDR3 is TGTGCCAGCAGCCCTCGGGACACTCCCTACGAGCAGTACTTC. V usage is TRBV5-6 and J usage is TRBJ2-7, with a weak D call TRBD1 (6 bases). The CDR3 has 14 residues. V was pared by 4 bases and J by 2 bases, with 13 bases between. CDR1 and CDR2 (germline): SGHDT, YYEEEE.

Worth noting for this clone: This may arise from a read error, as a much more abundant clone is one base away. This specimen includes other DNA sequences encoding the same CDR3. The chain uses TRBV7-9 and TRBJ1-6; 9 bases fit TRBD1. The CDR3 consists of 16 residues. The J segment lost 3 bases and the V segment lost 4 bases, leaving 4 bases of the junction unmatched. Germline V CDR1 and CDR2: SEHNR, FQNEAQ (reference sequence). The CDR3, as DNA: TGTGCCAGCAGCTCGGGACAGGGCTTCTATAATTCACCCCTCCACTTT. It is translated as CASSSGQGFYNSPLHF.

A single count supports this clone. V usage is TRBV2 and J usage is TRBJ2-1; 14 bases agree with TRBD2. The CDR3 has 18 residues. CDR1 SNHLY and CDR2 FYNNEI come from the germline V gene. Trimming cost V 6 bases and J 4 bases; bases outside gene matches: 11. As DNA, the CDR3 is TGTGCCAGCAGCGGCATACCGGGACTAGCGGGGGTATACAATGAGCAGTTCTTC. Protein: CASSGIPGLAGVYNEQFF.

This chain connects TRBV5-1 to TRBJ2-2; D might be TRBD1 (6 bases). The length of the CDR3 is 14 residues. V was trimmed by 5 bases and J by 1 base, leaving 9 bases between them. The germline V gene has CDR1 SGHRS and CDR2 YFSETQ. CDR3 region: CASRPTGNTGELFF. In DNA form, the CDR3 reads TGCGCCAGCAGACCGACAGGGAACACCGGGGAGCTGTTTTTT.

The V call is TRBV20-1, the J call TRBJ1-2; no clear D gene. Trimming took off 5 bases at V and 4 bases at J, with 8 bases between the two ends. The CDR3 extends over 11 amino acids. Germline CDR1 is DFQATT and CDR2 is SNEGSKA (reference sequence). The CDR3 coding sequence is TGCAGTGCTCCTCGTTTCTATGGCTACACCTTC. Protein product: CSAPRFYGYTF.